Below, 14 T cell receptor beta chains from the same sample are listed, as sequenced in a study of beta chain features in type 1 diabetes. TCRB transcripts that were expressed got sequenced, as all of the isolated RNA had been reverse transcribed. The table came from immunoSEQ multiplex PCR; TCRdb's copy has only in-frame clones and leaves some out. The sample includes about 180,000 clones, roughly an eighth of them seen just once. Sample: central memory CD4+ T cells from blood. The receptors were gathered from a woman between 18 and 29 years old in good health.

This clone was recorded at least ten times. The chain combines TRBV13 with TRBJ2-7, with 9 bases identical to TRBD2. The CDR3 extends over 15 amino acids. Germline V gives CDR1 PRHDT, CDR2 FYEKMQ (reference sequence). The trim removed 3 bases at V and 0 bases at J, leaving 3 bases unmatched. CDR3 coding DNA: TGTGCCAGCAGCTTTCTAGCGGGATCCTCCTACGAGCAGTACTTC. Translating gives CASSFLAGSSYEQYF.

The rearrangement joins TRBV5-1 to TRBJ1-2; D may be TRBD1 (5 bases). Germline V gives CDR1 SGHRS, CDR2 YFSETQ. The V end lost 4 bases, the J end lost 1 base, and 11 bases lay between the germline ends. The CDR3 sequence is 14 residues long. CDR3 residues: CASSDTTVNYGYTF. The CDR3 coding sequence is TGCGCCAGCAGCGATACGACAGTTAACTATGGCTACACCTTC.

This clone was found a few times. The chain recombines TRBV19 with TRBJ2-3; 8 bases fit TRBD2. CDR3 length: 15 residues. Trimming took 3 bases from V and 3 from J; bases not matched to a gene: 5. Germline CDR1 and CDR2: LNHDA and SQIVND (reference sequence). CDR3 bases: TGTGCCAGTAGTATCCTAGCGGGTACAACAGATACGCAGTATTTT. Protein product: CASSILAGTTDTQYF.

This chain connects TRBV7-2 to TRBJ2-7, with a tentative D call TRBD2 (5 bases). Between the trimmed V and J ends, which lost 0 bases and 6 bases, there was a span of 12 bases. This CDR3 is built from 14 residues. CDR1 and CDR2 (germline): SGHTA, FQGNSA. The CDR3 nucleotides read TGTGCCAGCAGCTTAGCCCAGCTCCGGGGCGAGCAGTACTTC. It codes for CASSLAQLRGEQYF.

V usage is TRBV10-3 and J usage is TRBJ2-1; TRBD2 matches 12 bases. Germline CDR1 reads ENHRY; CDR2 reads SYGVKD. The CDR3 contains 14 residues. Trimming at V came to 11 bases and at J to 5 bases, leaving 7 bases not matched to a gene. The CDR3 DNA reads as TGTGCCGTCCGGACTAGCGGGATTGACAATGAGCAGTTCTTC. Encoded protein: CAVRTSGIDNEQFF.

This chain joins TRBV20-1 and TRBJ2-1; D perhaps matches TRBD1 (5 bases). Germline V CDR1 and CDR2: DFQATT, SNEGSKA (reference sequence). This CDR3 has 9 residues. The V gene lost 8 bases and the J gene lost 13 bases, with 12 bases spanning the gap. CDR3 protein: CSPPGRQFF. The CDR3 nucleotides read TGCAGTCCCCCAGGGCGTCAGTTCTTC.

The V and J genes are TRBV29-1 and TRBJ1-2; TRBD1 aligns across 9 bases. Losses at the gene ends were 5 bases for V and 4 bases for J; bases not matched to a gene: 8. Germline CDR1 SQVTM, CDR2 ANQGSEA. The CDR3 spans 14 residues. As DNA, the CDR3 is TGCAGCGTTACAGGGGGCGTTCGCGGCTATGGCTACACCTTC. Translating it yields CSVTGGVRGYGYTF.

The V and J genes are TRBV4-1 and TRBJ2-3; 7 bases fit TRBD2. Trimming took 1 base from V and 2 from J; bases not matched to a gene: 3. CDR1 and CDR2 from the germline V gene are MGHRA and YSYEKL. The CDR3 runs 15 residues. CDR3 loop: CASSQGRESTDTQYF. The CDR3 DNA follows: TGCGCCAGCAGCCAAGGGCGGGAGTCCACAGATACGCAGTATTTT.

The rearrangement joins TRBV6-5 to TRBJ2-3, with D tentatively TRBD1 (6 bases). Germline V gene sequence: CDR1 MNHEY, CDR2 SVGAGI. This CDR3 comprises 14 residues. V was pared by 6 bases and J by 2 bases, with 12 bases between. Written as DNA, the CDR3 is TGTGCCAGCAGAGACAGGACCTCCACAGATACGCAGTATTTT. This gives the protein CASRDRTSTDTQYF.

This clone was detected a few times. The gene calls are TRBV7-2 and TRBJ1-5, with D unresolved. CDR3 length: 14 residues. CDR1 SGHTA and CDR2 FQGNSA come from the germline V gene. The V end lost 3 bases, the J end lost 4 bases, and 10 bases lay between the germline ends. The CDR3 spells CASSFIQINQPQHF. As DNA, the CDR3 is TGTGCCAGCAGCTTCATCCAGATAAATCAGCCCCAGCATTTT.

This chain connects TRBV30 to TRBJ2-7; 14 nucleotides align to TRBD2. CDR3 length equals 17 residues. With 1 base clipped from V and 7 bases from J, the junction kept 12 bases outside the gene matches. The germline CDR1 and CDR2 sequences are GTSNPN and SVGIG (reference sequence). The CDR3 loop reads CAWSGRTSGRSSGEQYF. Here the CDR3 DNA reads TGTGCCTGGAGTGGACGGACTAGCGGGAGGTCGAGTGGGGAGCAGTACTTC.

Only a few counts were recorded for this clone. The chain joins TRBV2 to TRBJ1-1; perhaps TRBD1 as D (5 bases). Between the trimmed V and J ends, which lost 3 bases and 7 bases, there was a span of 9 bases. This CDR3 contains 12 residues. The germline V gene encodes CDR1 SNHLY and CDR2 FYNNEI. This CDR3 reads CASSDMGGEAFF. For the CDR3, the DNA is TGTGCCAGCAGTGATATGGGGGGTGAAGCTTTCTTT.

The chain has TRBV6-5 and TRBJ2-7; D gene ambiguous. The germline V gene encodes CDR1 MNHEY and CDR2 SVGAGI. V was pared by 8 bases and J by 0 bases, with 14 bases between. The CDR3 extends over 14 amino acids. CDR3 sequence: CASGNRQSSYEQYF. CDR3 coding DNA: TGTGCCAGCGGCAACAGACAAAGCTCCTACGAGCAGTACTTC.

This clone turned up a few times. This chain links TRBV13 with TRBJ2-1, with a tentative D call TRBD2 (5 bases). Germline V lookup: CDR1 PRHDT, CDR2 FYEKMQ (reference sequence). The V and J ends lost 4 bases and 2 bases respectively, with 12 bases between them. The CDR3 extends over 15 amino acids. CDR3: CASSWEHRTYNEQFF. DNA for the CDR3: TGTGCCAGCAGCTGGGAGCACCGCACCTACAATGAGCAGTTCTTC.